Below are 16 T cell receptor beta chains sequenced from a single sample in a study of blood T cell repertoires in COVID-19. Assay: immunoSEQ multiplex PCR; the TCRdb copy retains only in-frame clones and omits some. The sample consists of under 200,000 clones, around 90% of them appearing once. Input material: peripheral blood. The receptors originated from a man aged 45-65 years with acute or convalescent COVID-19.

This chain joins TRBV7-9 and TRBJ1-3, with D possibly TRBD1 on 5 matching bases. Between the trimmed V and J ends, which lost 3 bases and 0 bases, there was a span of 21 bases. The CDR3 loop spans 19 amino acids. Germline values: CDR1 SEHNR, CDR2 FQNEAQ (reference sequence). CDR3 nucleotides: TGTGCCAGCAGCTTCCGATGGGGGGGACGAGCATCCTCTGGAAACACCATATATTTT. This gives the protein CASSFRWGGRASSGNTIYF. The full variable domain, completed using reference TRBV7-9 and TRBJ1-3, is DTGVSQNPRHKITKRGQNVTFRCDPISEHNRLYWYRQTLGQGPEFLTYFQNEAQLEKSRLLSDRFSAERPKGSFSTLEIQRTEQGDSAMYLCASSFRWGGRASSGNTIYFGEGSWLTVV.

The rearrangement joins TRBV7-2 to TRBJ2-7, with 7 nucleotides matching TRBD2. The CDR3 is 15 residues long. Germline lookup yields CDR1 SGHTA and CDR2 FQGNSA. The junction had 7 bases not matched to a gene; V was cut back by 2 bases and J by 3 bases. For the CDR3, the DNA is TGTGCCAGCAGCTTACGCGGCGGGAGTCTCTACGAGCAGTACTTC. It codes for CASSLRGGSLYEQYF.

The J gene is TRBJ2-3, the V gene TRBV7-2; D perhaps matches TRBD2 (5 bases). The germline V and J ends were trimmed by 3 bases and 6 bases, with 10 bases remaining between them. The CDR3 spans 13 residues. From germline, CDR1 is SGHTA and CDR2 FQGNSA. This chain's CDR3 is CASSFAGFDTQYF. CDR3 bases: TGTGCCAGCAGCTTCGCGGGTTTTGATACGCAGTATTTT. The full variable domain, completed using reference TRBV7-2 and TRBJ2-3, is GAGVSQSPSNKVTEKGKDVELRCDPISGHTALYWYRQSLGQGLEFLIYFQGNSAPDKSGLPSDRFSAERTGGSVSTLTIQRTQQEDSAVYLCASSFAGFDTQYFGPGTRLTVL.

This rearrangement joins TRBV19 to TRBJ1-4; no reliable D call. Trimming took 4 bases from V and 1 from J, leaving 10 bases between them. The CDR3 contains 15 residues. The V gene's germline CDR1 is LNHDA and CDR2 SQIVND (reference sequence). The CDR3 sequence: CASSKAGRTNEKLFF. Here the CDR3 DNA reads TGTGCCAGTAGTAAAGCGGGTCGAACTAATGAAAAACTGTTTTTT.

The gene calls are TRBV5-1 and TRBJ1-3; D is possibly TRBD1 (6 bases). Trimming took 5 bases from V and 3 from J, leaving 15 bases between them. Germline CDR1 and CDR2: SGHRS and YFSETQ. There are 15 residues in the CDR3. The chain's CDR3 is CASRKTTGSGNTIYF. The CDR3 DNA sequence: TGCGCCAGCAGGAAAACCACAGGGAGTGGAAACACCATATATTTT.

This clone was seen more than once but under ten times. V is TRBV6-2 or TRBV6-3 and J is TRBJ1-5; the match to TRBD1 covers 11 bases. The CDR3 contains 17 residues. In germline, CDR1 is MNHEY, CDR2 SVGEGT. Losses at the gene ends were 4 bases for V and 4 bases for J; bases not matched to a gene: 9. As DNA, the CDR3 is TGTGCCAGCAGTTCCACCCCCGGGACAGGGGGGAATCAGCCCCAGCATTTT. This translates into CASSSTPGTGGNQPQHF.

The chain has TRBV7-3 and TRBJ1-1; D perhaps matches TRBD1 (5 bases). The germline V gene encodes CDR1 SGHTA and CDR2 FQGTGA. V was trimmed by 6 bases and J by 1 base, leaving 9 bases between them. There are 13 residues in the CDR3. The CDR3 spells CASSIGQNTEAFF. Here the CDR3 DNA reads TGTGCCAGCAGTATCGGACAGAACACTGAAGCTTTCTTT.

V usage is TRBV7-8 and J usage is TRBJ2-1; 11 nucleotides agree with TRBD2. The CDR3 spans 16 residues. The germline V gene encodes CDR1 SGHVS and CDR2 FQNEAQ. Unmatched junction bases numbered 2, after V lost 0 bases and J lost 4 bases. This chain's CDR3 is CASSLAGTSGYNEQFF. Here the CDR3 DNA reads TGTGCCAGCAGCTTAGCGGGGACTAGCGGATACAATGAGCAGTTCTTC.

This chain joins TRBV11-2 and TRBJ2-1; possible D gene TRBD2, 7 bases. Per germline, CDR1 SGHAT and CDR2 FQNNGV. Trimming shortened V by 1 base and J by 6 bases, and 16 bases separated the two germline ends. CDR3 length: 16 residues. CDR3 bases: TGTGCCAGCAGCTTAGGGCGACGGGGGGCGATCAATGAGCAGTTCTTC. Its protein product is CASSLGRRGAINEQFF.

This clone was found a few times. V is TRBV7-8 and J is TRBJ1-2; D is perhaps TRBD1 (5 bases). Between the trimmed V and J ends, which lost 1 base and 3 bases, there was a span of 12 bases. Germline V gene lookup returns CDR1 SGHVS and CDR2 FQNEAQ. The length of the CDR3 is 15 residues. The CDR3 spells CASSLGAVQDYGYTF. As DNA, the CDR3 is TGTGCCAGCAGCTTAGGGGCCGTACAGGACTATGGCTACACCTTC.

This sequence joins TRBV30 and TRBJ1-3; tentative D call: TRBD1 (6 bases). The length of the CDR3 is 14 residues. Germline V gene sequence: CDR1 GTSNPN, CDR2 SVGIG (reference sequence). The V end was cut by 3 bases, the J end by 0 bases, with 9 bases between. The CDR3: CAWRAQGSGNTIYF. In nucleotides, the CDR3 is TGTGCCTGGAGGGCACAGGGCTCTGGAAACACCATATATTTT.

This chain joins TRBV18 and TRBJ2-3; 13 nucleotides agree with TRBD2. The germline gives CDR1 KGHSH, CDR2 LQKENI. The CDR3 has 19 amino acids. The junction had 8 bases not matched to a gene; V was cut back by 2 bases and J by 0 bases. Written as DNA, the CDR3 is TGTGCCAGCTCACCAAATGGACTAGCGGGGGCCTACAGCACAGATACGCAGTATTTT. This translates into CASSPNGLAGAYSTDTQYF.

The V gene is TRBV20-1, the J gene TRBJ1-2; no reliable D call. Germline CDR1 is DFQATT and CDR2 is SNEGSKA (reference sequence). The V gene lost 3 bases and the J gene lost 8 bases, with 10 bases spanning the gap. This CDR3 has 11 residues. CDR3 amino acids: CSARVPEGYTF. The CDR3, as DNA: TGCAGTGCTAGGGTCCCGGAGGGCTACACCTTC.

The chain couples TRBV24-1 to TRBJ1-4; D gene ambiguous. Trimming pared 2 bases from V and 5 bases from J, leaving 17 bases between. This CDR3 has 17 amino acids. Germline V gives CDR1 KGHDR, CDR2 SFDVKD. CDR3 sequence: CATSDSPQAGLNEKLFF. The CDR3 DNA sequence: TGTGCCACCAGTGATTCGCCCCAGGCCGGATTAAATGAAAAACTGTTTTTT.

This chain uses TRBV9 with TRBJ2-2, with unresolved D. Germline V gene sequence: CDR1 SGDLS, CDR2 YYNGEE. This CDR3 is 14 amino acids long. Trimming removed 4 bases from V and 2 bases from J, with 9 bases in between. CDR3 sequence: CASSSATNTGELFF. DNA of the CDR3: TGTGCCAGCAGCTCCGCGACTAACACCGGGGAGCTGTTTTTT.

The chain links TRBV7-6 to TRBJ2-7, with 7 bases lining up with TRBD1. The V segment lost 1 base and the J segment 4 bases; nucleotides outside the gene matches: 4. CDR1 is SGHVS, CDR2 FNYEAQ, per germline. The CDR3 extends over 14 amino acids. The CDR3: CASSLGGGGYEQYF. For the CDR3, the DNA is TGTGCCAGCAGCTTAGGAGGGGGCGGGTACGAGCAGTACTTC.